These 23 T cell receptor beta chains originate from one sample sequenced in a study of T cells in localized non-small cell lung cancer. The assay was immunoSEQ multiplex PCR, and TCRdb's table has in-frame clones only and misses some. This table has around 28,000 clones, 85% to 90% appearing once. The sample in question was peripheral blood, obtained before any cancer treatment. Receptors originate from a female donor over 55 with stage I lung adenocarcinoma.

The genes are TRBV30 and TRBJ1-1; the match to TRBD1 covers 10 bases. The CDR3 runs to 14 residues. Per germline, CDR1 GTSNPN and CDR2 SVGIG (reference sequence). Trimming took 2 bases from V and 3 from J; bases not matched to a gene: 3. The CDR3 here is CAWSSDRGDTEAFF. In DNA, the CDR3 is TGTGCCTGGAGTTCGGACAGGGGGGACACTGAAGCTTTCTTT.

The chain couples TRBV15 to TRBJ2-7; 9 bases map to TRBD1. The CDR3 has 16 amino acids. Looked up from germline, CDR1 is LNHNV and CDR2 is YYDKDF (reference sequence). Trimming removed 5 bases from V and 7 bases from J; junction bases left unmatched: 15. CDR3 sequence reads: CATSSNHLQGAGEQYF. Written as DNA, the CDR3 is TGTGCCACCAGCTCTAATCATCTACAGGGGGCGGGGGAGCAGTACTTC.

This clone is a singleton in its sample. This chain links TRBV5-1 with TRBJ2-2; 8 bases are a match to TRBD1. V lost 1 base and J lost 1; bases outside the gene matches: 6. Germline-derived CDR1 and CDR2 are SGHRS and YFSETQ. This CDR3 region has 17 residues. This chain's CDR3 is CASSLNPGQGNTGELFF. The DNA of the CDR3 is TGCGCCAGCAGCTTGAATCCTGGACAGGGGAACACCGGGGAGCTGTTTTTT.

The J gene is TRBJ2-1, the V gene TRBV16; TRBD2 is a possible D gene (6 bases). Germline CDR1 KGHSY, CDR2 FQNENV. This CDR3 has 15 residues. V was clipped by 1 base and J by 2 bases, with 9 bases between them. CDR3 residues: CASSQFGGTYNEQFF. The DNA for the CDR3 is TGTGCCAGCAGCCAATTCGGCGGGACCTACAATGAGCAGTTCTTC.

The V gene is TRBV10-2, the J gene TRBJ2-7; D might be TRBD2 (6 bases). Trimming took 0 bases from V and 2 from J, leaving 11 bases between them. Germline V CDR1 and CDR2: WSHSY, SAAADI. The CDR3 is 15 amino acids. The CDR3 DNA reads TGCGCCAGCAGTGAGTCCTTCGGGGGAACCTACGAGCAGTACTTC. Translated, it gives CASSESFGGTYEQYF.

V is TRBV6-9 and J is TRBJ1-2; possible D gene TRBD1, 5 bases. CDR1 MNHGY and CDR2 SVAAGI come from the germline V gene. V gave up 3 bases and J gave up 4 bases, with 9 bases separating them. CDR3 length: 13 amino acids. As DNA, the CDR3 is TGTGCCAGCAGTTACAGGGATAGCTATGGCTACACCTTC. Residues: CASSYRDSYGYTF.

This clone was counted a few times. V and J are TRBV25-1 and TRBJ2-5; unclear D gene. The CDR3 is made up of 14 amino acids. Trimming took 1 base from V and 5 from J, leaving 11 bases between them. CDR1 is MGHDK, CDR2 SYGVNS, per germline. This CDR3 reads CASSELKGLETQYF. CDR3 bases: TGTGCCAGCAGTGAATTGAAGGGCTTGGAGACCCAGTACTTC.

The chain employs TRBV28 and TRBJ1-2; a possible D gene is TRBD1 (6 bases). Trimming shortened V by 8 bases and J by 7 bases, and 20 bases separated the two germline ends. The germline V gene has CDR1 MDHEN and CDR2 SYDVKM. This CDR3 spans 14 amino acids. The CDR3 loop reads CASAPGGASGGYTF. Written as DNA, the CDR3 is TGTGCCAGCGCGCCGGGGGGGGCCAGCGGTGGCTACACCTTC.

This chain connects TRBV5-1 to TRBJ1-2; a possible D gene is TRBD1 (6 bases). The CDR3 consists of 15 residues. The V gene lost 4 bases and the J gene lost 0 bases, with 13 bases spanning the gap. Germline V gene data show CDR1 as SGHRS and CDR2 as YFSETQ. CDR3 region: CASSLGQTSNYGYTF. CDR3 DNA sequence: TGCGCCAGCAGCCTCGGACAGACCTCTAACTATGGCTACACCTTC.

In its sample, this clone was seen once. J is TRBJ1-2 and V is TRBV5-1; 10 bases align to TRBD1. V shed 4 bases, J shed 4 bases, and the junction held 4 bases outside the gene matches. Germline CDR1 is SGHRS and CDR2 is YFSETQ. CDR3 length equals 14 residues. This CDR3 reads CASSPRTGGYGYTF. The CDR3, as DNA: TGCGCCAGCAGCCCGCGGACAGGGGGCTATGGCTACACCTTC.

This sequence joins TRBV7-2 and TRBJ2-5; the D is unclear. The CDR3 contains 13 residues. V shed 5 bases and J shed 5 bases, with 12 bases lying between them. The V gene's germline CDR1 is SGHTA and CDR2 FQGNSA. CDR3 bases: TGTGCCAGCAGCCAAAATTTGGGGGAGACCCAGTACTTC. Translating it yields CASSQNLGETQYF.

The CDR3 DNA reads TGTGCCCCCTTGAGTTGCGGCTATGGCTACACCTTC. Translation gives CAPLSCGYGYTF. The J gene is TRBJ1-2, the V gene TRBV7-7; D unresolved. The CDR3 is made up of 12 amino acids. V lost 11 bases and J 4 bases, leaving 14 bases between the germline ends. Germline loops: CDR1 SSHAT, CDR2 FNYEAQ (reference sequence).

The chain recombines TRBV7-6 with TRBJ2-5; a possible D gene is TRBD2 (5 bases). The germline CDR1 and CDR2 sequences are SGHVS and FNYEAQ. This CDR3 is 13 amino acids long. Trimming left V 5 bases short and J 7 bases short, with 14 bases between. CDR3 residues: CASSAHSRGTQYF. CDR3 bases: TGTGCCAGCAGCGCCCACAGCCGGGGGACCCAGTACTTC.

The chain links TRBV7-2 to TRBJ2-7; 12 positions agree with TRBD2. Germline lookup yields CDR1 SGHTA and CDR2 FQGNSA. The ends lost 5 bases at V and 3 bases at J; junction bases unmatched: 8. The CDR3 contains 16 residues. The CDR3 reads CASSPRPLAGGYEQYF. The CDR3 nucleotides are TGTGCCAGCAGCCCCCGGCCACTAGCGGGAGGCTACGAGCAGTACTTC.

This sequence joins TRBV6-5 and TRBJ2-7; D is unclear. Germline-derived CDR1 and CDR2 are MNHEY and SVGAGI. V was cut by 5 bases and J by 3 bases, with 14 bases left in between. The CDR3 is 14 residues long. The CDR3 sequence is CASSTPAGLYEQYF. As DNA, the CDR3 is TGTGCCAGCAGTACCCCGGCAGGCCTCTACGAGCAGTACTTC.

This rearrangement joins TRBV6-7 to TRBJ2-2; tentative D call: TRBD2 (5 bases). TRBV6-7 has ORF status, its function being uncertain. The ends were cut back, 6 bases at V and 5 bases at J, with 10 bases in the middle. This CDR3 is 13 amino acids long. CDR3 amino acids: CASRRRRTGELFF. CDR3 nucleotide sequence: TGTGCCAGCAGACGACGGAGGACCGGGGAGCTGTTTTTT.

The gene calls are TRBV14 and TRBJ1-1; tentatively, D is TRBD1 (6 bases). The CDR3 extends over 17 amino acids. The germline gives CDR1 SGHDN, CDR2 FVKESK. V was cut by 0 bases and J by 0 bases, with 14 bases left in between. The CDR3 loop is CASSQDLRRGMNTEAFF. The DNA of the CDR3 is TGTGCCAGCAGCCAAGACCTAAGGAGGGGGATGAACACTGAAGCTTTCTTT. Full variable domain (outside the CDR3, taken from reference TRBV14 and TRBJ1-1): EAGVTQFPSHSVIEKGQTVTLRCDPISGHDNLYWYRRVMGKEIKFLLHFVKESKQDESGMPNNRFLAERTGGTYSTLKVQPAELEDSGVYFCASSQDLRRGMNTEAFFGQGTRLTVV.

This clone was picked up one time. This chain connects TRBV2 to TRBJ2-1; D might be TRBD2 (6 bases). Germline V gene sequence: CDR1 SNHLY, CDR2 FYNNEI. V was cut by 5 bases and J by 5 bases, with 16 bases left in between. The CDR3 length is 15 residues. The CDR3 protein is CASSRALATNNEQFF. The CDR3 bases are TGTGCCAGCAGTCGGGCTCTAGCGACGAACAATGAGCAGTTCTTC.

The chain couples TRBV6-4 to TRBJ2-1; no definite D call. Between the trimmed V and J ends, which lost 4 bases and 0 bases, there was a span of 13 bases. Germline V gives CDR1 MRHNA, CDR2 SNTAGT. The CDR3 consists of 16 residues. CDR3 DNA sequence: TGTGCCAGCAGTGCGATGTCCATTAGCTCCTACAATGAGCAGTTCTTC. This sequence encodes CASSAMSISSYNEQFF.

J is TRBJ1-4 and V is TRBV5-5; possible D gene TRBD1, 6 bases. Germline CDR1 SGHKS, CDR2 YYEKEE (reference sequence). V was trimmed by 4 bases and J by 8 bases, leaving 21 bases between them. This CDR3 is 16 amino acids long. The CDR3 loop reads CASSPRPRGGSEKLFF. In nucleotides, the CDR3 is TGTGCCAGCAGCCCCCGACCGCGAGGGGGTAGCGAAAAACTGTTTTTT.

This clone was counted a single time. Written as DNA, the CDR3 is TGTGCCAGCAGCTTCGGACTAGGTTCCTACGAGCAGTACTTC. It encodes CASSFGLGSYEQYF. The rearrangement links TRBV11-2 to TRBJ2-7; 7 nucleotides line up with TRBD2. This CDR3 spans 14 amino acids. The V and J ends lost 3 bases and 1 base, in that order; junction bases with no gene match: 3. The germline gives CDR1 SGHAT, CDR2 FQNNGV.

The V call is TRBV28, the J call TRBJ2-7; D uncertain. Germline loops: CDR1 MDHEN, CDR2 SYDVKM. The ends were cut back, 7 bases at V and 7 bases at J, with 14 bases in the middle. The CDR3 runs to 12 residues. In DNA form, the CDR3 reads TGTGCCAGCACCTTGGGTGTGGGGGAGCAGTACTTC. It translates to CASTLGVGEQYF.

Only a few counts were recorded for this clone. The CDR3 DNA follows: TGTGCCAGCAGTGGGACAGGGGGCAATCAGCCCCAGCATTTT. This translates into CASSGTGGNQPQHF. The J gene is TRBJ1-5, the V gene TRBV2; 9 nucleotides match TRBD1. The CDR3 runs 14 residues. Germline V gene sequence: CDR1 SNHLY, CDR2 FYNNEI. V shed 4 bases, J shed 2 bases, and the junction held 0 bases outside the gene matches.